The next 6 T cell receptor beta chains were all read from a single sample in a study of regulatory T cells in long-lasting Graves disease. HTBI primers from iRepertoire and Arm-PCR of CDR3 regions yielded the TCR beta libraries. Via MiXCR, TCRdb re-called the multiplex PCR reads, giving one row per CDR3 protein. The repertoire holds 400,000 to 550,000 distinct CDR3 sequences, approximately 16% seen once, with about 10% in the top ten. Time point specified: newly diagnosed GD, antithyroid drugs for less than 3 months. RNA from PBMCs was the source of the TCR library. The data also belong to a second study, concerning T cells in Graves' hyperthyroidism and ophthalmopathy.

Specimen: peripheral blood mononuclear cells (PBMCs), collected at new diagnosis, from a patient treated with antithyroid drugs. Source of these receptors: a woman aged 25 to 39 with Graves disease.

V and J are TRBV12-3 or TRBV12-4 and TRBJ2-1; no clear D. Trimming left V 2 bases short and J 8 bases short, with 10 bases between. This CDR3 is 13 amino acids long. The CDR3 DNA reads TGTGCCAGCAGTTTATTAGCTGGCTATGAGCAGTTCTTC. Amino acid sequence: CASSLLAGYEQFF.

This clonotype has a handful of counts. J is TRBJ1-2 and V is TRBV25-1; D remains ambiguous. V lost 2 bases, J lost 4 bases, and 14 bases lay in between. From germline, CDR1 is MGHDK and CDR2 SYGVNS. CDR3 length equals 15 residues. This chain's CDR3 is CASSEKSRPVYGYTF. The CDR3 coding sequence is TGTGCCAGCAGTGAAAAAAGTCGGCCCGTCTATGGCTACACCTTC.

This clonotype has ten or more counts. DNA of the CDR3: TGTGCCAGCAGCCTTGACGGCAGGGGCAATCAGCCCCAGCATTTT. Protein: CASSLDGRGNQPQHF. This chain joins TRBV7-9 and TRBJ1-5; D is perhaps TRBD1 (5 bases). The CDR3 consists of 15 residues. Trimming shortened V by 5 bases and J by 2 bases, and 13 bases separated the two germline ends. Germline V CDR1 and CDR2: SEHNR, FQNEAQ (reference sequence).

The CDR3 sequence is CASSQMGHMSHEQYF. As DNA, the CDR3 is TGTGCCAGCAGCCAGATGGGCCATATGTCCCACGAGCAGTACTTC. This sequence joins TRBV14 and TRBJ2-7; D remains unclear. The CDR3 runs to 15 residues. Trimming pared 3 bases from V and 5 bases from J, leaving 17 bases between. Germline CDR1 SGHDN, CDR2 FVKESK.

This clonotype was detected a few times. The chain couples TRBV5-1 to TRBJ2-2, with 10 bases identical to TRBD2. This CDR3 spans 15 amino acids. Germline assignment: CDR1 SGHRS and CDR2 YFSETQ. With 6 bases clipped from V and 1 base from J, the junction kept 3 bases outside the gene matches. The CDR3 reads CASKRTSGNTGELFF. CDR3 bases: TGCGCCAGCAAACGGACTAGCGGGAACACCGGGGAGCTGTTTTTT.

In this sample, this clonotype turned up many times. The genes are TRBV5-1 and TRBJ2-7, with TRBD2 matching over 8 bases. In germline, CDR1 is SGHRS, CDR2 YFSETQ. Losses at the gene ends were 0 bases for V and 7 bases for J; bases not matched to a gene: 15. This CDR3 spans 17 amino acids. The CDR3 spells CASSLVAAGGTPREQYF. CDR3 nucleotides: TGCGCCAGCAGCTTGGTGGCGGCGGGAGGTACCCCGAGGGAGCAGTACTTC. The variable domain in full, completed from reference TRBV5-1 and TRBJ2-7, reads KAGVTQTPRYLIKTRGQQVTLSCSPISGHRSVSWYQQTPGQGLQFLFEYFSETQRNKGNFPGRFSGRQFSNSRSEMNVSTLELGDSALYLCASSLVAAGGTPREQYFGPGTRLTVT.